The 32 T cell receptor beta chains given below trace back to one sample, sequenced in a study of blood T cell repertoires in COVID-19 (dated by TCRdb to about 2020). The library came from the immunoSEQ multiplex PCR assay. TCRdb obtained this table from immuneACCESS and retained in-frame rearrangements with V and J assigned. These tables miss some clones; where compared with another copy, unresolved V genes account for less than half of the shortfall, and the remainder is unexplained. The sample yields around 110,000 clones; 82% were counted once. Clones ranked in the top ten supply around 7.6% of the sample. The sample taken for sequencing was peripheral blood. The source is a man in his 70s with active or convalescent COVID-19.

The chain recombines TRBV27 with TRBJ1-1; the D is unclear. V lost 0 bases and J lost 0, with 8 bases in between. Germline V lookup: CDR1 MNHEY, CDR2 SMNVEV (reference sequence). This CDR3 is 15 amino acids long. CDR3 protein: CASSLSPYMNTEAFF. In nucleotides, the CDR3 is TGTGCCAGCAGTTTATCTCCGTACATGAACACTGAAGCTTTCTTT.

The rearrangement uses TRBV5-1 and TRBJ1-6; 7 bases are a match to TRBD1. The CDR3 spans 15 residues. CDR1 and CDR2 (germline): SGHRS, YFSETQ. V lost 0 bases, J lost 4 bases, and 1 base stayed unmatched. CDR3 DNA: TGCGCCAGCAGCTTGGGACAGGGATATAATTCACCCCTCCACTTT. Translating gives CASSLGQGYNSPLHF.

The rearrangement joins TRBV4-3 to TRBJ1-1; D is perhaps TRBD1 (6 bases). The V gene's germline CDR1 is LGHNA and CDR2 YSLEER. This CDR3 region has 16 residues. Trimming removed 0 bases from V and 4 bases from J, with 15 bases in between. The CDR3: CASSQEWTASSTEAFF. DNA for the CDR3: TGCGCCAGCAGCCAAGAGTGGACAGCCTCTAGCACTGAAGCTTTCTTT.

Details on this clone: In the same sample, other DNA sequences code for this CDR3. V and J are TRBV7-2 and TRBJ1-2, with 9 bases fitting TRBD1. CDR3 length: 14 residues. The V and J ends lost 1 base and 8 bases, in that order; junction bases with no gene match: 5. Germline V gene data show CDR1 as SGHTA and CDR2 as FQGNSA. CDR3 amino acids: CASSLGQGVGGYTF. The CDR3, as DNA: TGTGCCAGCAGCTTAGGACAGGGGGTAGGAGGCTACACCTTC.

This clone was seen a handful of times. This chain links TRBV9 with TRBJ2-7, with 7 bases that match TRBD1. Germline assignment: CDR1 SGDLS and CDR2 YYNGEE. The junction had 5 bases not matched to a gene; V was cut back by 3 bases and J by 2 bases. The CDR3 consists of 14 residues. The CDR3 nucleotides read TGTGCCAGCAGCGGAAGGGACAGAGCCTACGAGCAGTACTTC. Its translation: CASSGRDRAYEQYF.

As concerns this clone: Distinct nucleotide sequences in the sample also encode this CDR3. This CDR3 reads CASSSYRGPNTEAFF. The CDR3 nucleotides are TGTGCCAGCAGTTCATACAGGGGACCGAACACTGAAGCTTTCTTT. The V gene is TRBV27, the J gene TRBJ1-1, with 7 positions matching TRBD1. Germline lookup yields CDR1 MNHEY and CDR2 SMNVEV (reference sequence). J was trimmed by 1 base and V by 4 bases; bases with no gene match: 6. The CDR3 runs to 15 residues.

The rearrangement uses TRBV27 and TRBJ2-7; maybe TRBD1 (5 bases). V gave up 2 bases and J gave up 0 bases, with 11 bases separating them. CDR1 MNHEY and CDR2 SMNVEV come from the germline V gene (reference sequence). This CDR3 has 15 amino acids. CDR3 residues: CASSLLGASSYEQYF. The CDR3 DNA follows: TGTGCCAGCAGTTTACTAGGGGCTAGCTCCTACGAGCAGTACTTC.

The V call is TRBV12-3 or TRBV12-4, the J call TRBJ2-7; D ambiguous. V was cut by 3 bases and J by 2 bases, with 8 bases left in between. CDR3 size: 13 residues. The CDR3 loop reads CASSLDTTYEQYF. The CDR3 coding sequence is TGTGCCAGCAGTTTGGATACTACCTACGAGCAGTACTTC.

This chain joins TRBV6-4 and TRBJ1-1; D is unresolved. The V gene's germline CDR1 is MRHNA and CDR2 SNTAGT. The CDR3 runs 10 residues. Trimming cost V 11 bases and J 5 bases, with 9 bases left between them. The CDR3 sequence: CACEDTEAFF. The CDR3 DNA is TGTGCCTGCGAAGATACTGAAGCTTTCTTT.

The chain uses TRBV18 and TRBJ1-3; D might be TRBD1 (6 bases). Deletions cut 1 base from V and 8 bases from J, with 9 bases between. Germline V gene lookup returns CDR1 KGHSH and CDR2 LQKENI. This CDR3 is built from 13 residues. Here the CDR3 DNA reads TGTGCCAGCTCACCACTTCAGGGGCACACCATATATTTT. Encoded protein: CASSPLQGHTIYF.

This clone was observed a handful of times. The same CDR3 also results from other DNA sequences found in this sample. V and J are TRBV10-3 and TRBJ1-1, with 7 bases fitting TRBD1. Germline V lookup: CDR1 ENHRY, CDR2 SYGVKD. The CDR3 is 12 residues long. V lost 4 bases and J lost 4; bases outside the gene matches: 0. The CDR3 loop reads CAISAGGTEAFF. The CDR3, as DNA: TGTGCCATCAGTGCAGGGGGCACTGAAGCTTTCTTT.

J is TRBJ2-5 and V is TRBV9; D perhaps matches TRBD2 (5 bases). The V gene lost 1 base and the J gene lost 2 bases, with 9 bases spanning the gap. This CDR3 has 14 residues. Germline V gene sequence: CDR1 SGDLS, CDR2 YYNGEE. DNA for the CDR3: TGTGCCAGCAGCGTAAAAGGACTGCAAGAGACCCAGTACTTC. Protein sequence: CASSVKGLQETQYF.

The chain uses TRBV28 and TRBJ1-3; D remains unclear. V gave up 1 base and J gave up 4 bases, with 11 bases separating them. Germline CDR1 and CDR2: MDHEN and SYDVKM. This CDR3 spans 15 amino acids. The CDR3 nucleotides read TGTGCCAGCAGTTTATCGGGAGGGCGGGGAAACACCATATATTTT. Translating it yields CASSLSGGRGNTIYF.

J is TRBJ1-6 and V is TRBV12-3 or TRBV12-4, with 8 bases identical to TRBD1. The CDR3 runs 13 residues. Losses at the gene ends were 4 bases for V and 7 bases for J; bases not matched to a gene: 0. CDR3 sequence: CASSYRGNSPLHF. CDR3 DNA sequence: TGTGCCAGCAGTTACAGGGGGAATTCACCCCTCCACTTT.

The chain recombines TRBV27 with TRBJ1-6, with D possibly TRBD1 on 6 matching bases. V was clipped by 2 bases and J by 5 bases, with 10 bases between them. Germline-derived CDR1 and CDR2 are MNHEY and SMNVEV (reference sequence). The CDR3 spans 15 residues. CDR3 in DNA: TGTGCCAGCAGTTTAAACAGGGTCGATAATTCACCCCTCCACTTT. This translates into CASSLNRVDNSPLHF.

The chain joins TRBV29-1 to TRBJ2-3; 8 nucleotides match TRBD1. CDR3 length equals 13 residues. J was trimmed by 7 bases and V by 3 bases; bases with no gene match: 6. CDR1 and CDR2 (germline): SQVTM, ANQGSEA. The CDR3 here is CSVEPQGGYTQYF. The CDR3 nucleotides are TGCAGCGTTGAGCCACAGGGGGGCTATACGCAGTATTTT.

The rearrangement joins TRBV24-1 to TRBJ2-3; D not resolved. Trimming took 0 bases from V and 4 from J, leaving 10 bases between them. The V gene's germline CDR1 is KGHDR and CDR2 SFDVKD. This CDR3 spans 15 amino acids. CDR3 residues: CATSDLASTSDTQYF. CDR3 DNA sequence: TGTGCCACCAGTGATTTGGCTAGTACCTCAGATACGCAGTATTTT.

V usage is TRBV11-2 and J usage is TRBJ2-2, with TRBD2 as a possible D gene (6 bases). Between the trimmed V and J ends, which lost 6 bases and 3 bases, there was a span of 14 bases. Looked up from germline, CDR1 is SGHAT and CDR2 is FQNNGV. The CDR3 is 15 residues long. The CDR3: CASRRGGRDTGELFF. Written as DNA, the CDR3 is TGTGCCAGCAGGCGGGGCGGCAGGGACACCGGGGAGCTGTTTTTT.

This chain uses TRBV12-3 or TRBV12-4 with TRBJ2-7; 9 bases agree with TRBD1. J lost 6 bases, V lost 6 bases, and 3 bases had no gene match. This CDR3 has 12 amino acids. The CDR3: CASSGTGREQYF. Here the CDR3 DNA reads TGTGCCAGCAGCGGGACAGGGCGCGAGCAGTACTTC.

The chain links TRBV2 to TRBJ1-1; D is undetermined. Trimming took off 7 bases at V and 4 bases at J, with 16 bases between the two ends. Germline CDR1 and CDR2: SNHLY and FYNNEI. This CDR3 has 14 amino acids. The CDR3 region has the DNA TGTGCCAGCAAGGAGGGAATGGCGGGCACTGAAGCTTTCTTT. Translating it yields CASKEGMAGTEAFF.

The rearrangement uses TRBV2 and TRBJ1-4, with a tentative D call TRBD1 (5 bases). CDR1 is SNHLY and CDR2 is FYNNEI in the germline V gene. The CDR3 contains 14 residues. The V gene lost 7 bases and the J gene lost 3 bases, with 12 bases spanning the gap. CDR3 nucleotide sequence: TGTGCCAGCAAAGGGGCAGTCTCTAATGAAAAACTGTTTTTT. Translated, it gives CASKGAVSNEKLFF.

The chain has TRBV7-2 and TRBJ2-5; tentatively, D is TRBD2 (6 bases). CDR1 SGHTA and CDR2 FQGNSA come from the germline V gene. The V end was cut by 2 bases, the J end by 4 bases, with 11 bases between. The CDR3 spans 14 residues. CDR3 coding DNA: TGTGCCAGCAGCTTATTCGGAGGGTTAGAGACCCAGTACTTC. Its translation: CASSLFGGLETQYF.

This chain links TRBV18 with TRBJ1-5; D is possibly TRBD1 (5 bases). This CDR3 comprises 16 residues. Germline CDR1 reads KGHSH; CDR2 reads LQKENI. V lost 3 bases to trimming and J lost 1 base, with 13 bases between them. CDR3 sequence: CASSPGSRQSNQPQHF. CDR3 coding DNA: TGTGCCAGCTCACCCGGATCGAGACAGAGCAATCAGCCCCAGCATTTT. The complete variable domain, with remaining parts taken from reference TRBV18 and TRBJ1-5, reads NAGVMQNPRHLVRRRGQEARLRCSPMKGHSHVYWYRQLPEEGLKFMVYLQKENIIDESGMPKERFSAEFPKEGPSILRIQQVVRGDSAAYFCASSPGSRQSNQPQHFGDGTRLSIL.

The DNA for the CDR3 is TGTGCCAGCAGCCCACGGGACTACACAGATACGCAGTATTTT. It codes for CASSPRDYTDTQYF. The chain uses TRBV9 and TRBJ2-3, with TRBD2 matching 7 bases. In germline, CDR1 is SGDLS, CDR2 YYNGEE. This CDR3 comprises 14 residues. Trimming removed 4 bases from V and 2 bases from J; junction bases left unmatched: 4.

The genes are TRBV29-1 and TRBJ1-3; unclear D gene. The CDR3 runs to 14 residues. Trimming cost V 5 bases and J 0 bases, with 11 bases left between them. Germline CDR1 is SQVTM and CDR2 is ANQGSEA. The CDR3 loop is CSVQRGTSGNTIYF. DNA of the CDR3: TGCAGCGTTCAGCGAGGAACCTCTGGAAACACCATATATTTT.

The sample holds a few counts of this clone. CDR3 coding DNA: TGTGCCAGCAGCCTCCCCGGGGTTGATACGCAGTATTTT. Translation: CASSLPGVDTQYF. The rearrangement joins TRBV6-2 or TRBV6-3 to TRBJ2-3; possibly TRBD2 for D (5 bases). The CDR3 consists of 13 residues. Germline loops: CDR1 MNHEY, CDR2 SVGEGT. V shed 6 bases and J shed 6 bases, with 13 bases lying between them.

CDR3 in DNA: TGTGCCAGCAGCTCAGGGACTAGCTGGGAGCAGTACTTC. Protein product: CASSSGTSWEQYF. This chain connects TRBV11-3 to TRBJ2-7; 9 nucleotides match TRBD2. V was pared by 4 bases and J by 7 bases, with 5 bases of the junction left unmatched. The CDR3 runs 13 residues. Germline V gene sequence: CDR1 SGHNT, CDR2 YENEEA.

This rearrangement joins TRBV6-5 to TRBJ1-5; D gene ambiguous. CDR1 is MNHEY and CDR2 is SVGAGI in the germline V gene. Trimming took off 0 bases at V and 6 bases at J, with 6 bases between the two ends. The CDR3 covers 13 residues. The CDR3: CASSYSYSQPQHF. CDR3 nucleotide sequence: TGTGCCAGCAGTTACTCGTATAGTCAGCCCCAGCATTTT.

V is TRBV28 and J is TRBJ1-1; D not certain. CDR1 MDHEN and CDR2 SYDVKM come from the germline V gene. The CDR3 length is 14 residues. With 7 bases removed from V and 0 bases from J, the gap between germline ends came to 12 bases. CDR3 loop: CASKTGVLNTEAFF. CDR3 sequence (DNA): TGTGCCAGCAAGACCGGGGTTCTGAACACTGAAGCTTTCTTT.

The V and J genes are TRBV12-3 or TRBV12-4 and TRBJ1-4; D is perhaps TRBD1 (6 bases). The CDR3 loop spans 13 amino acids. The germline V and J ends were trimmed by 9 bases and 16 bases, with 24 bases remaining between them. CDR3 residues: CASKTRGASVEFF. The CDR3 nucleotides are TGTGCCAGTAAAACCCGGGGGGCCAGTGTGGAGTTTTTT.

The chain carries TRBV5-1 and TRBJ2-2; D perhaps matches TRBD2 (5 bases). Trimming shortened V by 0 bases and J by 6 bases, and 9 bases separated the two germline ends. Germline V gene data show CDR1 as SGHRS and CDR2 as YFSETQ. The CDR3 sequence is 14 residues long. The chain's CDR3 is CASSLAERAGELFF. Here the CDR3 DNA reads TGCGCCAGCAGCTTGGCTGAGAGGGCCGGGGAGCTGTTTTTT.

The chain has TRBV7-6 and TRBJ1-6, with D possibly TRBD1 on 5 matching bases. Germline CDR1 SGHVS, CDR2 FNYEAQ. The CDR3 runs 19 residues. The germline V and J ends were trimmed by 2 bases and 4 bases, with 21 bases remaining between them. As DNA, the CDR3 is TGTGCCAGCAGCTTATCGGGGGTTGCCGGCTCCTCGTATAATTCACCCCTCCACTTT. Its protein product is CASSLSGVAGSSYNSPLHF.